Following are 11 T cell receptor beta chains from one sample sequenced in a study of blood T cell repertoires in COVID-19. Sequenced by immunoSEQ multiplex PCR; TCRdb stores in-frame clones only, minus some. The sample contains more than 95,000 clones, approximately 85% of which appear only once. The sample taken for sequencing was peripheral blood. These receptors came from a man in his sixties with acute or convalescent COVID-19.

This chain joins TRBV12-5 and TRBJ2-1; no definite D call. The CDR3 runs to 12 residues. CDR1 is LGHNT, CDR2 FRNRAP, per germline. Trimming stripped 1 base from V and 4 bases from J, with 2 bases between. The CDR3 sequence is CASGLAYNEQFF. The CDR3 bases are TGTGCTAGTGGTTTGGCATACAATGAGCAGTTCTTC.

V usage is TRBV4-3 and J usage is TRBJ1-2; D ambiguous. The CDR3 consists of 15 residues. V was cut by 0 bases and J by 7 bases, with 15 bases left in between. From germline, CDR1 is LGHNA and CDR2 YSLEER. The CDR3 protein is CASSQEVLEPRGYTF. CDR3 nucleotides: TGCGCCAGCAGCCAAGAGGTCCTAGAGCCCCGTGGCTACACCTTC.

The chain links TRBV15 to TRBJ2-3; 7 bases are a match to TRBD2. CDR3 length: 14 residues. V gave up 4 bases and J gave up 3 bases; unmatched junction bases: 4. Germline loops: CDR1 LNHNV, CDR2 YYDKDF (reference sequence). The CDR3 nucleotides read TGTGCCACCAGCACCGGGACTATAACAGATACGCAGTATTTT. This codes for CATSTGTITDTQYF.

The chain uses TRBV5-1 and TRBJ2-7; 12 bases align to TRBD2. The CDR3 runs to 15 residues. V was pared by 2 bases and J by 3 bases, with 3 bases of the junction left unmatched. CDR1 and CDR2 (germline): SGHRS, YFSETQ. The CDR3 protein is CASSFLAGGFYEQYF. The CDR3 DNA reads TGCGCCAGCAGCTTCCTAGCGGGGGGGTTCTACGAGCAGTACTTC.

J is TRBJ1-5 and V is TRBV7-9, with D tentatively TRBD1 (5 bases). Germline V lookup: CDR1 SEHNR, CDR2 FQNEAQ (reference sequence). Trimming took off 5 bases at V and 5 bases at J, with 10 bases between the two ends. This CDR3 has 13 amino acids. The chain's CDR3 is CASSQGRDQPQHF. The CDR3 DNA reads TGTGCCAGCAGCCAGGGAAGGGATCAGCCCCAGCATTTT. Drawing the rest from reference TRBV7-9 and TRBJ1-5, the complete variable domain is DTGVSQNPRHKITKRGQNVTFRCDPISEHNRLYWYRQTLGQGPEFLTYFQNEAQLEKSRLLSDRFSAERPKGSFSTLEIQRTEQGDSAMYLCASSQGRDQPQHFGDGTRLSIL.

To note about this clone: This CDR3 is also generated by other DNA sequences in the sample. This chain uses TRBV29-1 with TRBJ2-3, with 13 bases identical to TRBD2. CDR1 is SQVTM, CDR2 ANQGSEA, per germline. Trimming at V came to 4 bases and at J to 1 base, leaving 2 bases not matched to a gene. The CDR3 length is 15 residues. The CDR3 nucleotides are TGCAGCGTTGCCGGGACTAGCGGGGGCACAGATACGCAGTATTTT. It yields the protein CSVAGTSGGTDTQYF.

This clone was observed a single time. The chain carries TRBV4-1 and TRBJ1-1; D is ambiguous. This CDR3 has 14 residues. Trimming cost V 4 bases and J 1 base, with 10 bases left between them. Per the germline V gene, CDR1 is MGHRA and CDR2 is YSYEKL. CDR3 loop: CASSPWARNTEAFF. CDR3 in DNA: TGCGCCAGCAGCCCCTGGGCCAGGAACACTGAAGCTTTCTTT.

The V call is TRBV7-9, the J call TRBJ1-2; 7 positions match TRBD1. J gave up 6 bases and V 1 base, and 5 bases lay outside the gene matches. The CDR3 sequence is 14 residues long. Germline assignment: CDR1 SEHNR and CDR2 FQNEAQ (reference sequence). The CDR3 region is CASSLEQGRHGYTF. The CDR3 bases are TGTGCCAGCAGCTTAGAACAGGGGAGGCATGGCTACACCTTC. The whole variable domain, remainder taken from reference TRBV7-9 and TRBJ1-2, is DTGVSQNPRHKITKRGQNVTFRCDPISEHNRLYWYRQTLGQGPEFLTYFQNEAQLEKSRLLSDRFSAERPKGSFSTLEIQRTEQGDSAMYLCASSLEQGRHGYTFGSGTRLTVV.

V is TRBV7-9 and J is TRBJ2-2; perhaps TRBD1 as D (6 bases). Trimming removed 2 bases from V and 5 bases from J, with 9 bases in between. Germline values: CDR1 SEHNR, CDR2 FQNEAQ (reference sequence). The length of the CDR3 is 14 residues. The CDR3 DNA is TGTGCCAGCAGCTTAAGGACAGTGACCGGGGAGCTGTTTTTT. Protein sequence: CASSLRTVTGELFF.

The chain couples TRBV19 to TRBJ1-4, with D perhaps matching TRBD1 (6 bases). The V and J ends lost 9 bases and 8 bases respectively, with 16 bases between them. The length of the CDR3 is 13 residues. Germline assignment: CDR1 LNHDA and CDR2 SQIVND (reference sequence). The CDR3 DNA is TGTGCCAGCACTACAGGGATAGGAGAAAAACTGTTTTTT. As protein: CASTTGIGEKLFF. The whole variable domain, filled in from reference TRBV19 and TRBJ1-4, reads DGGITQSPKYLFRKEGQNVTLSCEQNLNHDAMYWYRQDPGQGLRLIYYSQIVNDFQKGDIAEGYSVSREKKESFPLTVTSAQKNPTAFYLCASTTGIGEKLFFGSGTQLSVL.

This clone was picked up one time. The chain couples TRBV5-6 to TRBJ2-1; D may be TRBD2 (5 bases). Deletions cut 6 bases from V and 1 base from J, with 14 bases between. The CDR3 contains 15 residues. Germline V gives CDR1 SGHDT, CDR2 YYEEEE. In DNA form, the CDR3 reads TGTGCCAGCACCCCCGGACTGGGATCCTACAATGAGCAGTTCTTC. It codes for CASTPGLGSYNEQFF.